A single sample gave rise to the 16 T cell receptor beta chains below, sequenced in a study of a mutant IDH1 vaccine in newly diagnosed glioma. For these receptors, no antigen is known. Time point: week 35, safety follow-up. Mutant IDH1 20-mer peptide, at 300 ug, made up each vaccine dose, with topical imiquimod. Only in-frame clones appear in the TCRdb table, and some are missing; sequencing was by immunoSEQ multiplex PCR. Of 50,000 to 70,000 clones detected, about 86% appear once; the ten largest clones hold around 1.5%. The material sequenced was PBMCs, taken from a glioma patient whose treatment included an IDH1 peptide vaccine. Source of these receptors: a man aged 35 to 55 with glioma.

J is TRBJ2-1 and V is TRBV19, with 9 positions matching TRBD2. The CDR3 extends over 16 amino acids. J gave up 5 bases and V 5 bases, and 10 bases lay outside the gene matches. The germline V gene has CDR1 LNHDA and CDR2 SQIVND (reference sequence). DNA of the CDR3: TGTGCCAGTAGTTTGGATAGCGGGAGCGGGAACAATGAGCAGTTCTTC. Protein product: CASSLDSGSGNNEQFF. Together with reference TRBV19 and TRBJ2-1, the CDR3 gives the full variable domain: DGGITQSPKYLFRKEGQNVTLSCEQNLNHDAMYWYRQDPGQGLRLIYYSQIVNDFQKGDIAEGYSVSREKKESFPLTVTSAQKNPTAFYLCASSLDSGSGNNEQFFGPGTRLTVL.

Regarding this clone: A single base separates this from a much larger clone, so it may be a read error. Other nucleotide sequences in the sample specify the same CDR3. The CDR3 loop is CASSLAPNTEAFF. CDR3 DNA: TGTGCCAGCAGCTTGGCCCCAAACACTGAAGCTTTCTTT. The chain couples TRBV5-6 to TRBJ1-1, with D uncertain. Germline CDR1 reads SGHDT; CDR2 reads YYEEEE. Trimming removed 0 bases at V and 2 bases at J, with 5 bases between. The CDR3 is made up of 13 amino acids. The whole variable domain, filled in from reference TRBV5-6 and TRBJ1-1, reads DAGVTQSPTHLIKTRGQQVTLRCSPKSGHDTVSWYQQALGQGPQFIFQYYEEEERQRGNFPDRFSGHQFPNYSSELNVNALLLGDSALYLCASSLAPNTEAFFGQGTRLTVV.

V gene TRBV19 combines with J gene TRBJ2-3, with TRBD2 matching 12 bases. This CDR3 contains 14 residues. The V and J ends lost 10 bases and 4 bases, in that order; junction bases with no gene match: 6. The V gene's germline CDR1 is LNHDA and CDR2 SQIVND (reference sequence). The CDR3 nucleotides are TGTGCCACCAGACTAGCGGGAGCTCCAGATACGCAGTATTTT. This translates into CATRLAGAPDTQYF.

V is TRBV6-1 and J is TRBJ2-6; D tentatively fits TRBD1 or TRBD2 (6 bases each). The CDR3 is 15 residues long. V lost 6 bases, J lost 4 bases, and 13 bases lay in between. In germline, CDR1 is MNHNS, CDR2 SASEGT. This CDR3 is CASRLQGLGANVLTF. The CDR3 DNA reads TGTGCCAGCAGATTACAGGGACTCGGGGCCAACGTCCTGACTTTC.

The table lists this clone with a count of one. CDR3: CASSLAAISQNGV. The CDR3 DNA follows: TGTGCCAGCAGCTTAGCGGCCATCTCGCAGAACGGCGTC. V is TRBV7-6 and J is TRBJ2-7; D gene uncertain. Germline CDR1 and CDR2: SGHVS and FNYEAQ. CDR3 size: 13 residues.

This clone was detected a few times. The CDR3 DNA sequence: TGTGCCAGCAGAGCCGGGACAGGGGACACCGGGGAGCTGTTTTTT. This encodes CASRAGTGDTGELFF. This chain connects TRBV6-4 to TRBJ2-2; TRBD1 matches 10 bases. The V and J ends lost 6 bases and 3 bases, in that order; junction bases with no gene match: 4. The CDR3 is 15 amino acids. Germline-derived CDR1 and CDR2 are MRHNA and SNTAGT.

J is TRBJ2-7 and V is TRBV7-2; D possibly matches TRBD1 or TRBD2 (5 bases each). The length of the CDR3 is 13 residues. CDR1 is SGHTA and CDR2 is FQGNSA in the germline V gene. Trimming took off 5 bases at V and 6 bases at J, with 14 bases between the two ends. CDR3 sequence: CASSRDTRGEQYF. CDR3 coding DNA: TGTGCCAGCAGCCGCGACACTAGGGGCGAGCAGTACTTC.

The V and J genes are TRBV5-1 and TRBJ2-5, with D perhaps matching TRBD1 or TRBD2 (7 bases each). The CDR3 runs 15 residues. The germline CDR1 and CDR2 sequences are SGHRS and YFSETQ. Trimming cost V 6 bases and J 1 base, with 16 bases left between them. CDR3 in amino acids: CASKLGRDSQETQYF. The CDR3 nucleotides read TGCGCCAGCAAACTTGGGAGGGACAGCCAAGAGACCCAGTACTTC.

This clone appeared a single time. This rearrangement joins TRBV7-8 to TRBJ2-7; tentative D call: TRBD1 (6 bases). Looked up from germline, CDR1 is SGHVS and CDR2 is FQNEAQ. Between the trimmed V and J ends, which lost 5 bases and 5 bases, there was a span of 16 bases. This CDR3 comprises 14 residues. CDR3 in amino acids: CASSTSRGSNEQYF. DNA of the CDR3: TGTGCCAGCAGCACCTCCAGGGGATCCAACGAGCAGTACTTC.

The chain employs TRBV10-3 and TRBJ2-7; 16 bases match TRBD2. The CDR3 has 18 amino acids. Per the germline V gene, CDR1 is ENHRY and CDR2 is SYGVKD. Trimming took 6 bases from V and 2 from J; bases not matched to a gene: 10. The CDR3 DNA reads TGTGCCATCAGAGGGGGACTAGCGGGAGGGCCCGGGACCTACGAGCAGTACTTC. Encoded protein: CAIRGGLAGGPGTYEQYF.

V usage is TRBV5-3 and J usage is TRBJ2-7; D possibly corresponds to TRBD1 (6 bases). Being an ORF, TRBV5-3 has a function that is uncertain. CDR3 length equals 14 residues. Trimming removed 1 base from V and 0 bases from J, with 8 bases in between. This CDR3 is CARSLPGDSYEQYF. DNA for the CDR3: TGTGCCAGAAGCTTGCCAGGGGACTCCTACGAGCAGTACTTC.

V and J are TRBV4-2 and TRBJ2-7, with 11 positions matching TRBD2. V shed 3 bases and J 4 bases; nucleotides not matched to a gene: 5. The length of the CDR3 is 15 residues. From germline, CDR1 is LGHNA and CDR2 YNFKEQ. The CDR3 bases are TGTGCCAGCAGCCACCCCACTAGCGGGAGTTACGAGCAGTACTTC. Its protein product is CASSHPTSGSYEQYF.

The chain recombines TRBV2 with TRBJ2-5, with TRBD1 identical over 9 bases. V lost 0 bases, J lost 2 bases, and 4 bases stayed unmatched. This CDR3 has 16 residues. The germline gives CDR1 SNHLY, CDR2 FYNNEI. The CDR3 nucleotides are TGTGCCAGCAGTGAAGCCGGGACAGGGCCTCAAGAGACCCAGTACTTC. Its protein product is CASSEAGTGPQETQYF.

V gene TRBV19 combines with J gene TRBJ1-3; a possible D gene is TRBD1 (5 bases). The V and J ends lost 5 bases and 2 bases respectively, with 7 bases between them. The CDR3 totals 13 residues. Looked up from germline, CDR1 is LNHDA and CDR2 is SQIVND (reference sequence). The chain's CDR3 is CASSRDPGNTIYF. The CDR3 DNA follows: TGTGCCAGTAGTCGGGACCCTGGAAACACCATATATTTT.

This chain joins TRBV29-1 and TRBJ2-7, with 8 bases matching TRBD1. J was trimmed by 3 bases and V by 5 bases; bases with no gene match: 0. The CDR3 is 11 amino acids. The germline gives CDR1 SQVTM, CDR2 ANQGSEA. The CDR3 protein is CSVTGGYEQYF. The CDR3 DNA reads as TGCAGCGTTACAGGGGGCTACGAGCAGTACTTC.

The chain is built from TRBV5-1 and TRBJ1-1; 10 bases fit TRBD1. Germline assignment: CDR1 SGHRS and CDR2 YFSETQ. V lost 4 bases and J lost 3; bases outside the gene matches: 9. The CDR3 is 16 amino acids. The DNA for the CDR3 is TGCGCCAGCAGCCCTACCGGGACAGGGGCGTACACTGAAGCTTTCTTT. It codes for CASSPTGTGAYTEAFF.